This T cell receptor beta chain is drawn from a study of shared clonotypes between healthy human individuals. Study-wide context: Each donor contributed plates that comprised three CD4 naive, three CD4 memory, two CD8 naive and one CD8 memory.

Here immunoSEQ multiplex PCR was the method, and the copy in TCRdb shows in-frame clones only, minus some. The profile shows about 2 million clones, approximately 94% of them singletons. Losses at the gene ends were 6 bases for V and 0 bases for J; bases not matched to a gene: 1. Looked up from germline, CDR1 is SQVTM and CDR2 is ANQGSEA. The CDR3 is 12 residues long. Naive CD8 cells lacked CD45RO, underwent positive selection for CCR7 and left out terminally differentiated effector memory CD45RA+ cells. This chain uses TRBV29-1 with TRBJ2-5; 7 positions match TRBD1. Sequenced sample: naive CD8+ T cells sorted from blood. The sequence was collected from a young man in good health. CDR3 in DNA: TGCAGCGTCGGACAGGACCAAGAGACCCAGTACTTC. Encoded protein: CSVGQDQETQYF.